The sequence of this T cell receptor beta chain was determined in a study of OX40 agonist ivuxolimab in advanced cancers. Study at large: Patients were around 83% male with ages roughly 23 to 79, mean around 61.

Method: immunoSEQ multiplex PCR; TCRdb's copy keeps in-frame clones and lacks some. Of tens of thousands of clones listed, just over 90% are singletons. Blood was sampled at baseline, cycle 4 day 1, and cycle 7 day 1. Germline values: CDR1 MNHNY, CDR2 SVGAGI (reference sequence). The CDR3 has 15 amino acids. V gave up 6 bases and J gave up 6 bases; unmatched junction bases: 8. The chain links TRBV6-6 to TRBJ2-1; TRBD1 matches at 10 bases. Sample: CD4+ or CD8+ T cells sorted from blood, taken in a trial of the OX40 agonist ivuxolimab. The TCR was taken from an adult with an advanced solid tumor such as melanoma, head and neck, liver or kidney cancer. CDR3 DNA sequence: TGTGCCAGCAGCCCCTCAGGGACAGGGGCCAATGAGCAGTTCTTC. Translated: CASSPSGTGANEQFF.